One and the same sample provided the 17 T cell receptor beta chains below, sequenced in a study of T cell changes during pregnancy in multiple sclerosis. The data were produced by immunoSEQ multiplex PCR, yet TCRdb's version contains in-frame clones alone and is incomplete. Here the sample spans around 63,000 clones, 90% to 95% being singletons. This material consisted of peripheral blood, taken in the third trimester of pregnancy. The receptors were gathered from a female donor in good health, enrolled as a control in a pregnancy study.

The V and J genes are TRBV6-6 and TRBJ1-2; weak D call: TRBD1 (5 bases). This CDR3 is 14 amino acids long. Germline V gene lookup returns CDR1 MNHNY and CDR2 SVGAGI (reference sequence). Trimming removed 0 bases from V and 4 bases from J, with 9 bases in between. The CDR3 loop reads CASSYSGASYGYTF. CDR3 DNA sequence: TGTGCCAGCAGTTACTCAGGGGCCTCCTATGGCTACACCTTC.

The genes are TRBV6-5 and TRBJ1-2; D may be TRBD1 (5 bases). The ends were cut back, 0 bases at V and 5 bases at J, with 7 bases in the middle. The CDR3 is 13 residues long. CDR1 MNHEY and CDR2 SVGAGI come from the germline V gene. The CDR3: CASSYSGGYGYTF. The CDR3 DNA sequence: TGTGCCAGCAGTTACTCGGGGGGGTATGGCTACACCTTC.

The gene calls are TRBV19 and TRBJ2-3, with 8 bases matching TRBD2. The germline gives CDR1 LNHDA, CDR2 SQIVND (reference sequence). The CDR3 contains 14 residues. The V gene end was trimmed by 7 bases and the J gene end by 7 bases; junction bases not matched to a gene: 10. CDR3 loop: CASTNGGARNTQYF. Written as DNA, the CDR3 is TGTGCCAGTACGAACGGGGGGGCAAGGAATACGCAGTATTTT.

The chain joins TRBV6-1 to TRBJ1-1, with D hard to call. The CDR3 is made up of 15 amino acids. Between the trimmed V and J ends, which lost 6 bases and 1 base, there was a span of 15 bases. The germline gives CDR1 MNHNS, CDR2 SASEGT. CDR3 sequence: CASRPLSVANTEAFF. CDR3 in DNA: TGTGCCAGCAGACCACTCTCAGTAGCGAACACTGAAGCTTTCTTT.

V and J are TRBV14 and TRBJ2-7; D possibly corresponds to TRBD1 (6 bases). V gave up 1 base and J gave up 3 bases, with 16 bases separating them. CDR1 SGHDN and CDR2 FVKESK come from the germline V gene. This CDR3 region has 16 residues. The CDR3 here is CASSQAGHPDLYEQYF. The CDR3 DNA is TGTGCCAGCAGCCAAGCGGGACATCCTGACCTCTACGAGCAGTACTTC.

The chain carries TRBV6-1 and TRBJ2-1, with D possibly TRBD2 on 6 matching bases. The CDR3 is 13 amino acids. CDR1 and CDR2 from the germline V gene are MNHNS and SASEGT. V lost 1 base to trimming and J lost 8 bases, with 9 bases between them. The CDR3 sequence: CASSEVTSYEQFF. CDR3 sequence (DNA): TGTGCCAGCAGTGAAGTAACTAGCTATGAGCAGTTCTTC.

This rearrangement joins TRBV20-1 to TRBJ1-4, with no clear D. The CDR3 consists of 11 residues. Trimming took off 3 bases at V and 12 bases at J, with 11 bases between the two ends. Germline CDR1 and CDR2: DFQATT and SNEGSKA (reference sequence). CDR3 protein: CSASGSGELFF. DNA for the CDR3: TGCAGTGCTAGTGGTTCCGGGGAACTGTTTTTT.

On this clone: An end of the junction differs from the germline gene, which may be a read error. The chain couples TRBV7-7 to TRBJ2-1; TRBD2 matches 13 bases. Germline V gene lookup returns CDR1 SSHAT and CDR2 FNYEAQ (reference sequence). CDR3 length: 15 amino acids. CDR3 in amino acids: CASSPGTSGIIEQFF. DNA of the CDR3: TGTGCTAGCAGTCCCGGGACTAGCGGGATAATTGAGCAGTTCTTC.

Many counts were recorded for this clone. The V call is TRBV7-8, the J call TRBJ2-7; TRBD2 is a possible D gene (6 bases). CDR1 SGHVS and CDR2 FQNEAQ come from the germline V gene. There are 15 residues in the CDR3. Trimming stripped 5 bases from V and 5 bases from J, with 19 bases between. CDR3 region: CASSSSGSLGHEQYF. The CDR3 DNA is TGTGCCAGCAGCAGTAGCGGTAGTCTCGGCCACGAGCAGTACTTC. The full variable domain, completed using reference TRBV7-8 and TRBJ2-7, is GAGVSQSPRYKVAKRGQDVALRCDPISGHVSLFWYQQALGQGPEFLTYFQNEAQLDKSGLPSDRFFAERPEGSVSTLKIQRTQQEDSAVYLCASSSSGSLGHEQYFGPGTRLTVT.

This clone was seen only a few times. The V call is TRBV6-1, the J call TRBJ1-3; tentative D call: TRBD1 (6 bases). Germline V lookup: CDR1 MNHNS, CDR2 SASEGT. The V end was cut by 6 bases, the J end by 0 bases, with 9 bases between. The CDR3 sequence is 14 residues long. CDR3 DNA sequence: TGTGCCAGCAGGCTGGACAGCTCTGGAAACACCATATATTTT. This translates into CASRLDSSGNTIYF.

The genes are TRBV5-1 and TRBJ2-7, with TRBD2 matching over 10 bases. The CDR3 covers 16 residues. Germline CDR1 SGHRS, CDR2 YFSETQ. V shed 1 base and J 6 bases; nucleotides not matched to a gene: 10. CDR3 DNA sequence: TGCGCCAGCAGCTTGTCTAGCGGGGGTCTCGGAGGCGAGCAGTACTTC. Residues: CASSLSSGGLGGEQYF. Variable domain in full (rest from reference TRBV5-1 and TRBJ2-7): KAGVTQTPRYLIKTRGQQVTLSCSPISGHRSVSWYQQTPGQGLQFLFEYFSETQRNKGNFPGRFSGRQFSNSRSEMNVSTLELGDSALYLCASSLSSGGLGGEQYFGPGTRLTVT.

This clone was observed once. This chain links TRBV5-1 with TRBJ1-1; D gene uncertain. Trimming removed 2 bases from V and 6 bases from J, with 5 bases in between. The CDR3 has 11 amino acids. Per the germline V gene, CDR1 is SGHRS and CDR2 is YFSETQ. Here the CDR3 reads CASSFVAEAFF. In nucleotides, the CDR3 is TGCGCCAGCAGCTTCGTTGCTGAAGCTTTCTTT. Full variable domain (rest looked up from reference TRBV5-1 and TRBJ1-1): KAGVTQTPRYLIKTRGQQVTLSCSPISGHRSVSWYQQTPGQGLQFLFEYFSETQRNKGNFPGRFSGRQFSNSRSEMNVSTLELGDSALYLCASSFVAEAFFGQGTRLTVV.

The CDR3 region is CASSLIGQETQYF. CDR3 DNA: TGCGCCAGCAGCTTGATCGGCCAAGAGACCCAGTACTTC. The rearrangement joins TRBV5-1 to TRBJ2-5; no reliable D call. V dropped 1 base and J dropped 1 base, with 5 bases sitting between them. The CDR3 has 13 amino acids. The germline CDR1 and CDR2 sequences are SGHRS and YFSETQ.

The chain combines TRBV19 with TRBJ2-1, with 9 bases aligning to TRBD1. V gave up 4 bases and J gave up 2 bases; unmatched junction bases: 6. Germline CDR1 LNHDA, CDR2 SQIVND (reference sequence). The CDR3 is 16 amino acids. For the CDR3, the DNA is TGTGCCAGTAGTACCCTGGACAGGGGCCCCTACAATGAGCAGTTCTTC. Amino acids: CASSTLDRGPYNEQFF. The entire variable domain, with the rest obtained from reference TRBV19 and TRBJ2-1, is as follows: DGGITQSPKYLFRKEGQNVTLSCEQNLNHDAMYWYRQDPGQGLRLIYYSQIVNDFQKGDIAEGYSVSREKKESFPLTVTSAQKNPTAFYLCASSTLDRGPYNEQFFGPGTRLTVL.

The V call is TRBV5-1, the J call TRBJ1-1, with 8 bases identical to TRBD1. J was trimmed by 8 bases and V by 5 bases; bases with no gene match: 8. The CDR3 has 13 amino acids. Germline V CDR1 and CDR2: SGHRS, YFSETQ. DNA for the CDR3: TGCGCCAGCAGACTGAGGGGGGACAGGGAAGCTTTCTTT. Protein sequence: CASRLRGDREAFF.

This clone was picked up one time. The rearrangement links TRBV28 to TRBJ1-5; 8 bases are shared with TRBD1. The CDR3 is 15 amino acids. The germline CDR1 and CDR2 sequences are MDHEN and SYDVKM. Unmatched junction bases numbered 10, after V lost 6 bases and J lost 6 bases. CDR3 region: CASSVPTGGSQPQHF. CDR3 coding DNA: TGTGCCAGCAGCGTTCCTACAGGGGGGAGTCAGCCCCAGCATTTT.

This chain links TRBV25-1 with TRBJ2-2; TRBD2 matches at 7 bases. CDR3 length equals 15 residues. CDR1 and CDR2 from the germline V gene are MGHDK and SYGVNS. V was pared by 7 bases and J by 3 bases, with 8 bases of the junction left unmatched. This CDR3 is CASMEARGDTGELFF. The CDR3, as DNA: TGTGCCAGCATGGAAGCTCGGGGGGACACCGGGGAGCTGTTTTTT.